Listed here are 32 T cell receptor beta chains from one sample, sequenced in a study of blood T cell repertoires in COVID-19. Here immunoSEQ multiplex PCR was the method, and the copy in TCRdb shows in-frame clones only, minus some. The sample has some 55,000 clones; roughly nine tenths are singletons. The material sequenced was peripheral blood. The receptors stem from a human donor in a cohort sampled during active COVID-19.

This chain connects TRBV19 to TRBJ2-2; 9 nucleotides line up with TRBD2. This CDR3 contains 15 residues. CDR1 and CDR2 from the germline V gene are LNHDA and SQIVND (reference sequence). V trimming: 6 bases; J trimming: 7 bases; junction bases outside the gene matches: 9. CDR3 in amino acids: CASRLAGTSHGELFF. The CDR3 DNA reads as TGTGCCAGTAGACTAGCCGGGACTAGCCACGGGGAGCTGTTTTTT.

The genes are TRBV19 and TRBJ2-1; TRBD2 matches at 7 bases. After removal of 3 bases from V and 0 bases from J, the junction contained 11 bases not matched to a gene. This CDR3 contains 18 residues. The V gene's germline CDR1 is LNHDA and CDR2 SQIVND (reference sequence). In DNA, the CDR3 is TGTGCCAGTAGTATCGGAATCCTCGGGAGGAGCTCCTACAATGAGCAGTTCTTC. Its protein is CASSIGILGRSSYNEQFF.

CDR3 nucleotides: TGTGCCACCAGTGATTTCGCTAGCTCGAACACCGGGGAGCTGTTTTTT. It specifies CATSDFASSNTGELFF. This chain joins TRBV24-1 and TRBJ2-2; D is possibly TRBD2 (5 bases). This CDR3 has 16 residues. Trimming pared 1 base from V and 0 bases from J, leaving 8 bases between. Germline loops: CDR1 KGHDR, CDR2 SFDVKD.

The CDR3 bases are TGTGCCAGCAGTGGGACTAGCGGGAGGGAGCAGTACTTC. Its translation is CASSGTSGREQYF. This chain connects TRBV28 to TRBJ2-7, with TRBD2 identical over 15 bases. CDR3 length: 13 residues. Germline V lookup: CDR1 MDHEN, CDR2 SYDVKM. V lost 5 bases, J lost 7 bases, and 0 bases stayed unmatched.

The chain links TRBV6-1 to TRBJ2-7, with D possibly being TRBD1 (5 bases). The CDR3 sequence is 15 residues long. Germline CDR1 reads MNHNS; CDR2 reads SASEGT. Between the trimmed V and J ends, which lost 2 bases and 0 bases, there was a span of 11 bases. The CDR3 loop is CASSESQGSSYEQYV. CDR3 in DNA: TGTGCCAGCAGTGAAAGTCAGGGTAGCTCCTACGAGCAGTACGTC.

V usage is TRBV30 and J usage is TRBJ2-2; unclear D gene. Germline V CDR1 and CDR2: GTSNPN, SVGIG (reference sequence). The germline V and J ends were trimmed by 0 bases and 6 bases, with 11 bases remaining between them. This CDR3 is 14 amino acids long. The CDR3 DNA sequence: TGTGCCTGGAGTGTACTCCCCCGGGCCGGGGAGCTGTTTTTT. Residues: CAWSVLPRAGELFF.

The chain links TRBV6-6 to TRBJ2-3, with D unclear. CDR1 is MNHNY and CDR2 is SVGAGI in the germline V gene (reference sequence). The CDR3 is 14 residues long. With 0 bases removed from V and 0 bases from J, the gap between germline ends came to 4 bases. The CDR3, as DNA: TGTGCCAGCAGTTACTCGCGTAGCACAGATACGCAGTATTTT. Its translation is CASSYSRSTDTQYF.

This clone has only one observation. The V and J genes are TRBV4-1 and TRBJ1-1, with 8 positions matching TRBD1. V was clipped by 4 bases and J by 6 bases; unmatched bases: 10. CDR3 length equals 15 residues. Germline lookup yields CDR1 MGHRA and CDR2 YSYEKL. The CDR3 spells CASSRTGIPTSEAFF. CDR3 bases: TGCGCCAGCAGCCGGACAGGGATTCCCACCTCTGAAGCTTTCTTT.

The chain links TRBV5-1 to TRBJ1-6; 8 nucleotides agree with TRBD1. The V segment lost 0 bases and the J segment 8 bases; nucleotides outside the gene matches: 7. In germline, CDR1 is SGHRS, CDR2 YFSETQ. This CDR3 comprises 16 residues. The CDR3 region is CASSLALGQGYSPLHF. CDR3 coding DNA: TGCGCCAGCAGCTTGGCCCTTGGACAGGGTTATTCACCCCTCCACTTT.

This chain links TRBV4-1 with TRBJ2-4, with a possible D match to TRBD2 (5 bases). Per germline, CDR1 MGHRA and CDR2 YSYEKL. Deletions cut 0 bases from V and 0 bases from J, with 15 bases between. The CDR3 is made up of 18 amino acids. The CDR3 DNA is TGCGCCAGCAGCCAAGAATCGACGGGAACACTAGCCAAAAACATTCAGTACTTC. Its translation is CASSQESTGTLAKNIQYF.

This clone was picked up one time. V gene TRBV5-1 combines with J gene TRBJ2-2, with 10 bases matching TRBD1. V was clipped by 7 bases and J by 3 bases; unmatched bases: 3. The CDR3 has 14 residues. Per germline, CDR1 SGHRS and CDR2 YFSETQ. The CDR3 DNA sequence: TGCGCCAGCTCTGGGACAGGGGACACCGGGGAGCTGTTTTTT. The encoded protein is CASSGTGDTGELFF.

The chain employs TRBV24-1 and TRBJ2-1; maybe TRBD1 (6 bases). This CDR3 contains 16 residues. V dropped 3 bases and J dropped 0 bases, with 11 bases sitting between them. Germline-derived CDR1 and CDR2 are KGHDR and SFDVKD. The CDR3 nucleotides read TGTGCCACCAGTGATCGGACAGAAAGCTCCTACAATGAGCAGTTCTTC. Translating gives CATSDRTESSYNEQFF.

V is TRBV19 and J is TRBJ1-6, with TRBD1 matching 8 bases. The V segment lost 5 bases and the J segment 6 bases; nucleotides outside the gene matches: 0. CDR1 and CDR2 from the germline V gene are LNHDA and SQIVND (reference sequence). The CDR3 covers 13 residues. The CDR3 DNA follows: TGTGCCAGTAGTGACAGGGGTAATTCACCCCTCCACTTT. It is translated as CASSDRGNSPLHF. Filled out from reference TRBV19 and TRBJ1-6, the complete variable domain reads DGGITQSPKYLFRKEGQNVTLSCEQNLNHDAMYWYRQDPGQGLRLIYYSQIVNDFQKGDIAEGYSVSREKKESFPLTVTSAQKNPTAFYLCASSDRGNSPLHFGNGTRLTVT.

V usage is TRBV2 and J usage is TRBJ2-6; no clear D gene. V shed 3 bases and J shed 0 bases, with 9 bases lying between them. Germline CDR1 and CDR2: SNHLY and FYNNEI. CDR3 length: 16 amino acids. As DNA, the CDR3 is TGTGCCAGCAGTGACCCCCGTTCCTCTGGGGCCAACGTCCTGACTTTC. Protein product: CASSDPRSSGANVLTF. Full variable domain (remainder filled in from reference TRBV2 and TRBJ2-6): EPEVTQTPSHQVTQMGQEVILRCVPISNHLYFYWYRQILGQKVEFLVSFYNNEISEKSEIFDDQFSVERPDGSNFTLKIRSTKLEDSAMYFCASSDPRSSGANVLTFGAGSRLTVL.

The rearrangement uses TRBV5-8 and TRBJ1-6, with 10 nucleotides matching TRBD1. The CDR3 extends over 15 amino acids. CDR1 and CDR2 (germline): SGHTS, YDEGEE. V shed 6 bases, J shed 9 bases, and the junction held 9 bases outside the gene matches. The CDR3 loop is CASTSAGQGTSPLHF. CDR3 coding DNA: TGTGCCAGCACCTCCGCGGGACAGGGGACTTCACCCCTCCACTTT.

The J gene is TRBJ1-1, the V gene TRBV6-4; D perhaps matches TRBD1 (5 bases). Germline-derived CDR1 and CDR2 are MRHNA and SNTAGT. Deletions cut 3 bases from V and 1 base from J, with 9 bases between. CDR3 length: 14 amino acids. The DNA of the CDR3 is TGTGCCAGCAGTGAGGGGGGGACGAACACTGAAGCTTTCTTT. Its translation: CASSEGGTNTEAFF.

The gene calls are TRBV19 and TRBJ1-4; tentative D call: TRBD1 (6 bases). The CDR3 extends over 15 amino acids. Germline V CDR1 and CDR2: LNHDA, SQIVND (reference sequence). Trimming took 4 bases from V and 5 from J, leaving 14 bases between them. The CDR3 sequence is CASSTTRDKNEKLFF. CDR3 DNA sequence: TGTGCCAGTAGTACGACCCGGGACAAGAATGAAAAACTGTTTTTT.

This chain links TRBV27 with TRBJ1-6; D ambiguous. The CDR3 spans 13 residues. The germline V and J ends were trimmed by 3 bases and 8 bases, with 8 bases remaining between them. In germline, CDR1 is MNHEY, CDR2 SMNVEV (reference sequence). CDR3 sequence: CASSFRLDSPLHF. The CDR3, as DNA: TGTGCCAGCAGTTTTCGGTTAGATTCACCCCTCCACTTT.

The CDR3 region is CASSTRGYEQYV. The CDR3 region has the DNA TGTGCCAGCAGTACCAGAGGCTACGAGCAGTACGTC. The chain employs TRBV2 and TRBJ2-7, with D hard to call. The V gene lost 5 bases and the J gene lost 3 bases, with 8 bases spanning the gap. CDR1 and CDR2 (germline): SNHLY, FYNNEI. The CDR3 sequence is 12 residues long.

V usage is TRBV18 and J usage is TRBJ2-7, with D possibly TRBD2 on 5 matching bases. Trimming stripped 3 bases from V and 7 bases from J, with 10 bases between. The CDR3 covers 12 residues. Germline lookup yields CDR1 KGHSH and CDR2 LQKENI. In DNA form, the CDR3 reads TGTGCCAGCTCACCCCCTCGAGGGGAGCAGTACGTC. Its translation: CASSPPRGEQYV.

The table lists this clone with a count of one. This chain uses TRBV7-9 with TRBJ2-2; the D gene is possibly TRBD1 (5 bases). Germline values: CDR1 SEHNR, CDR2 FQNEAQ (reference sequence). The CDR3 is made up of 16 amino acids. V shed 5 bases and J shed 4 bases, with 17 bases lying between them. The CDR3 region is CASSLWAWGGTGELFF. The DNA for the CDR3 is TGTGCCAGCAGCCTATGGGCCTGGGGCGGCACCGGGGAGCTGTTTTTT. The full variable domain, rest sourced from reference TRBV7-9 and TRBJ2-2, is DTGVSQNPRHKITKRGQNVTFRCDPISEHNRLYWYRQTLGQGPEFLTYFQNEAQLEKSRLLSDRFSAERPKGSFSTLEIQRTEQGDSAMYLCASSLWAWGGTGELFFGEGSRLTVL.

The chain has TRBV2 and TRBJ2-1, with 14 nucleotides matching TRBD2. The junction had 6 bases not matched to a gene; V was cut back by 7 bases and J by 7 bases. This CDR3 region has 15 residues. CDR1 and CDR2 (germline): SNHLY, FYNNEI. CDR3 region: CASTPGTSGRNEQFF. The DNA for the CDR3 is TGTGCCAGCACCCCGGGGACTAGCGGGAGAAATGAGCAGTTCTTC.

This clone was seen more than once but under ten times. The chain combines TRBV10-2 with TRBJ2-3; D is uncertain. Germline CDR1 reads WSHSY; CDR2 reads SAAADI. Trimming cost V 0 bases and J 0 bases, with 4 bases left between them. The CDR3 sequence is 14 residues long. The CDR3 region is CASSESQSTDTQYF. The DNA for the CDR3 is TGCGCCAGCAGTGAGTCGCAGAGCACAGATACGCAGTATTTT.

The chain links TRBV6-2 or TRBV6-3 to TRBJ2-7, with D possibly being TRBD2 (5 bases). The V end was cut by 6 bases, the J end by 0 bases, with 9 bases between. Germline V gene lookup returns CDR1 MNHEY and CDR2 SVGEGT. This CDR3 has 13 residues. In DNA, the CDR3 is TGTGCCAGCAGCCTCAGCGGCTCCTACGAGCAGTACGTC. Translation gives CASSLSGSYEQYV.

CDR3 coding DNA: TGCGCCAGCAGCTTGGATCGGAGCACTTTAAGAAACACCATATATTTT. Amino acids: CASSLDRSTLRNTIYF. V and J are TRBV5-1 and TRBJ1-3; D is undetermined. In germline, CDR1 is SGHRS, CDR2 YFSETQ. CDR3 length equals 16 residues. Trimming left V 0 bases short and J 5 bases short, with 15 bases between. Full variable domain (outside the CDR3, taken from reference TRBV5-1 and TRBJ1-3): KAGVTQTPRYLIKTRGQQVTLSCSPISGHRSVSWYQQTPGQGLQFLFEYFSETQRNKGNFPGRFSGRQFSNSRSEMNVSTLELGDSALYLCASSLDRSTLRNTIYFGEGSWLTVV.

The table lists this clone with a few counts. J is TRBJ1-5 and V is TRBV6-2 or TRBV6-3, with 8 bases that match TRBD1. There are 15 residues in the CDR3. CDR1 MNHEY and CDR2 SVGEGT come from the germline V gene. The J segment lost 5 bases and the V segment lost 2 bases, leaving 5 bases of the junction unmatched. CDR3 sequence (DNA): TGTGCCAGCAGTTACCGACAGGGGATGGATCAGCCCCAGCATTTT. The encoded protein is CASSYRQGMDQPQHF.

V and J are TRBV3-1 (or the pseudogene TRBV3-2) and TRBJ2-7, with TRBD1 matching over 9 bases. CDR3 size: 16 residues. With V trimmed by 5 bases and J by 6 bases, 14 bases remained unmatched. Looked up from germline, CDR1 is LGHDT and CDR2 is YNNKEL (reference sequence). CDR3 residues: CASSYSPKQGAGEQYF. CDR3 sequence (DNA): TGTGCCAGCAGCTACAGTCCAAAACAGGGGGCCGGCGAGCAGTACTTC.

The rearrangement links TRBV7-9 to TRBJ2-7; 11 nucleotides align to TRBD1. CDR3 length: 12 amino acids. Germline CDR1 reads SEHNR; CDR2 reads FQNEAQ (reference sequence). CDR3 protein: CASSPGQGVFNV. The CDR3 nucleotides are TGTGCCAGCAGCCCGGGACAGGGGGTATTTAACGTC.

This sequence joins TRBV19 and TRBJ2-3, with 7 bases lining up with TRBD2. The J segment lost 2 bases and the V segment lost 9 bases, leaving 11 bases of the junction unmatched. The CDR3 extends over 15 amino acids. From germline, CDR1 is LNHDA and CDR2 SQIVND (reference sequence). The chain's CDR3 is CASSPLADNTDTQYF. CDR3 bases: TGTGCCAGCAGTCCCCTAGCGGACAACACAGATACGCAGTATTTT.

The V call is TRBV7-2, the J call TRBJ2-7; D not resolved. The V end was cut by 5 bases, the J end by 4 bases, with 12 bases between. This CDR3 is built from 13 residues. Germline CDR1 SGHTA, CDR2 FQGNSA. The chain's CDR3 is CASSLYFPYEQYF. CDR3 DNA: TGTGCCAGCAGCCTTTACTTCCCTTACGAGCAGTACTTC.

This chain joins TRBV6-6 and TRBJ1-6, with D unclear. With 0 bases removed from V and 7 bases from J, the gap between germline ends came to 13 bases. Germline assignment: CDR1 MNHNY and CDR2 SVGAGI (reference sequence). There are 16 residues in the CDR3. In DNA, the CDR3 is TGTGCCAGCAGTTACTCGACCGTTGACGGGAATTCACCCCTCCACTTT. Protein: CASSYSTVDGNSPLHF.

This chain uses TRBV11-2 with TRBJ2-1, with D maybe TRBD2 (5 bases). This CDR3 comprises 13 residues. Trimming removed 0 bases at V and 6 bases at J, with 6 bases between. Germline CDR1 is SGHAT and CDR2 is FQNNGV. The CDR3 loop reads CASSLDEGNEQFF. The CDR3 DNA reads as TGTGCCAGCAGCTTAGATGAGGGCAATGAGCAGTTCTTC.